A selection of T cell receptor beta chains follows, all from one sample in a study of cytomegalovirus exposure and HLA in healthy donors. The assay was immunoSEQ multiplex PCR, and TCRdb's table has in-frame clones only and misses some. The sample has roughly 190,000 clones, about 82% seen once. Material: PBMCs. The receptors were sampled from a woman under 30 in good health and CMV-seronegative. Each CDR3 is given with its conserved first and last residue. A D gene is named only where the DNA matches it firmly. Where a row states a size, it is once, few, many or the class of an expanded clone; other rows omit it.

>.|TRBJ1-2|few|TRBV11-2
TGTGCCAGCAGCTTAGGCGGACAGAACTATGGCTACACCTTC
CASSLGGQNYGYTF
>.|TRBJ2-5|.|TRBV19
TGTGCCAGTAGTACCCGGGGCGGGGTCGAGACCCAGTACTTC
CASSTRGGVETQYF
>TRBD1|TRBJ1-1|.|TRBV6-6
TGTGCCAGCAGTGATAGCGCAGGGGGCAACACTGAAGCTTTCTTT
CASSDSAGGNTEAFF
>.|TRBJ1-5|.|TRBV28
TGTGCCAGCAGAGAAGACAGTAGCAATCAGCCCCAGCATTTT
CASREDSSNQPQHF
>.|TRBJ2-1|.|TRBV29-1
TGCAGCGTCGAACCCCAGGGCAATGAGCAGTTCTTC
CSVEPQGNEQFF
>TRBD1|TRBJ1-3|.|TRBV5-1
TGCGCCAGCAGGATAACAGGGGGCACTGGAAACACCATATATTTT
CASRITGGTGNTIYF
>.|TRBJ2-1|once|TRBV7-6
TGTGCCAGCAGCTTAGGAGGGGGTTATCACCCGGGGAATGAGCAGTTCTTC
CASSLGGGYHPGNEQFF
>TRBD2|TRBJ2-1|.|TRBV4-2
TGTGCCAGCAGCCAAGAGGTTAGTGGGAGGGCTTTTGAGCAGTTCTTC
CASSQEVSGRAFEQFF
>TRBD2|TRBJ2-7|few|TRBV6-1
TGTGCCAGCAGTGAAGTCGGGGGGTCCTACGAGCAGTACTTC
CASSEVGGSYEQYF
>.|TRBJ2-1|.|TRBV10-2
TGCGCCAGCAGGCCTGCAGTTCCCCATGAGCAGTTCTTC
CASRPAVPHEQFF
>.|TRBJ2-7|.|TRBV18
TGTGCCAGCTCAGCCTACGACAGGAACGAGCAGTACTTC
CASSAYDRNEQYF
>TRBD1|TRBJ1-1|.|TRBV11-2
TGTGCCAGCAGCCACCGGGACAGGGGAAGCGCTGAAGCTTTCTTT
CASSHRDRGSAEAFF
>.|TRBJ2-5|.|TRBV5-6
TGTGCCAGCAGCGCGACCCCTGACCCGGGAGAGACCCAGTACTTC
CASSATPDPGETQYF
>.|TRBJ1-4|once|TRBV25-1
TGTGCCGTTGGGGGCAGGGTCGATGAAAAACTGTTTTTT
CAVGGRVDEKLFF
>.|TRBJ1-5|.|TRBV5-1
TGCGCCAGCAGCCCGACAAACAGGGTACGGAATCAGCCCCAGCATTTT
CASSPTNRVRNQPQHF
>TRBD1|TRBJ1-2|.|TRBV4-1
TGCGCCAGCAGCCAAGATGAGAGACAGGGTTTCTATGGCTACACCTTC
CASSQDERQGFYGYTF
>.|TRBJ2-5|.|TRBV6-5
TGTGCCAGCAGTTACTCGATCTTGGGCAGAAGGGAGACCCAGTACTTC
CASSYSILGRRETQYF
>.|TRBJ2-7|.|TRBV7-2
TGTGCCAGCAGCTTAGGACATACCTACGAGCAGTACTTC
CASSLGHTYEQYF
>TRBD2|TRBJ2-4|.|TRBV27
TGTGCCAGCAGTTCGTCGACTAGCGGGAGAGGAAACATTCAGTACTTC
CASSSSTSGRGNIQYF
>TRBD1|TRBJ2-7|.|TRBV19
TGTGCCAGTAGTATACTCCGACAGGGGGTTTACGAGCAGTACTTC
CASSILRQGVYEQYF
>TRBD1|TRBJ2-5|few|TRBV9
TGTGCCAGCAGCGTAGCGAGGGGGCTAAACCAAGAGACCCAGTACTTC
CASSVARGLNQETQYF
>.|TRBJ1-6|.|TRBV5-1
TGCGCCAGCAGCTTGAGTCTAATCTATAATTCACCCCTCCACTTT
CASSLSLIYNSPLHF
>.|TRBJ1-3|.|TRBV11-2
TGTGCCAGCAGCTTAGTCCGGGGGGCGAGCGGGTTTCCTGGAAACACCATATATTTT
CASSLVRGASGFPGNTIYF
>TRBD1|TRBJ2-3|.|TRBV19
TGTGCCAGTGGCCACAGGGGGGGCACAGATACGCAGTATTTT
CASGHRGGTDTQYF